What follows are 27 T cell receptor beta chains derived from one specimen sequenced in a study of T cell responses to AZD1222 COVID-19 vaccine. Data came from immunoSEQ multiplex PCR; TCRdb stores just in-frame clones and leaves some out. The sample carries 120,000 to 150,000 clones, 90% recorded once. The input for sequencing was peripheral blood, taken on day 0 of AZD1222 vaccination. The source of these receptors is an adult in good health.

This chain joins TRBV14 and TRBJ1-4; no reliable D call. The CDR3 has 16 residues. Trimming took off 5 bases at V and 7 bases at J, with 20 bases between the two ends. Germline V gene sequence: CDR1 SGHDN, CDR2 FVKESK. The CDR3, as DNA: TGTGCCAGCAGCAGCCAAGGAAATGGAGCCGGTGAAAAACTGTTTTTT. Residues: CASSSQGNGAGEKLFF. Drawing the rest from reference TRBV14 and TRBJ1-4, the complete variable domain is EAGVTQFPSHSVIEKGQTVTLRCDPISGHDNLYWYRRVMGKEIKFLLHFVKESKQDESGMPNNRFLAERTGGTYSTLKVQPAELEDSGVYFCASSSQGNGAGEKLFFGSGTQLSVL.

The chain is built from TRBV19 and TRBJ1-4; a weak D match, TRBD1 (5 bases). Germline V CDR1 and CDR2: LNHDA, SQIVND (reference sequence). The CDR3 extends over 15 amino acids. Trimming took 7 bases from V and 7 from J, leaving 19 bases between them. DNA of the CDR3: TGTGCCAGTACCGCATCCGGGGCCTTTGCTGAAAAACTGTTTTTT. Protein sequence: CASTASGAFAEKLFF.

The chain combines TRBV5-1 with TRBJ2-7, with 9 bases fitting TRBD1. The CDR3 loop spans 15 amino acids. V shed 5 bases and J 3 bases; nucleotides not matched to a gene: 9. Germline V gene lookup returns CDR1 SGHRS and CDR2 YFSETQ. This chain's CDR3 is CASSLQGAPLYEQYF. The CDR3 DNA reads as TGCGCCAGCAGTTTACAGGGGGCGCCTCTCTACGAGCAGTACTTC.

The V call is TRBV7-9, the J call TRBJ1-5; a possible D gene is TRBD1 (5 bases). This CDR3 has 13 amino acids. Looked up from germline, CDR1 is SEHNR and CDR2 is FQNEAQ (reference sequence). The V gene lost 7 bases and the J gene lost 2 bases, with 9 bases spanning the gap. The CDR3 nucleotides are TGTGCCAGCACCGGGACGGGCAATCAGCCCCAGCATTTT. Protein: CASTGTGNQPQHF.

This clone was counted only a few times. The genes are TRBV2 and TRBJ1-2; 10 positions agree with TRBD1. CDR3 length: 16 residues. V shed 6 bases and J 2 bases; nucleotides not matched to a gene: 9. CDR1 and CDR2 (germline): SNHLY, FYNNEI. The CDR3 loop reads CASRALSGQGNYGYTF. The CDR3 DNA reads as TGTGCCAGCAGGGCACTATCGGGACAGGGGAACTATGGCTACACCTTC.

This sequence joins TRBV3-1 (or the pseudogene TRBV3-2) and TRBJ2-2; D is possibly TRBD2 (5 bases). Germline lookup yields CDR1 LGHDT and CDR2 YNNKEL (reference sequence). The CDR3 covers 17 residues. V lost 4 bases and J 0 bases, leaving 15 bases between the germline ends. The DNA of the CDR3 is TGTGCCAGCAGCCCCCCCTCCGGAGGACCGAACACCGGGGAGCTGTTTTTT. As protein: CASSPPSGGPNTGELFF.

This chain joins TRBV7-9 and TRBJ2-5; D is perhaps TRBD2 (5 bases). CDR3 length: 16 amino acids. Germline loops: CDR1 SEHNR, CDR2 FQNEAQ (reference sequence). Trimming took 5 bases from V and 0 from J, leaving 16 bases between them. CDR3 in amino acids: CASSAMDFRYQETQYF. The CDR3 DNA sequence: TGTGCCAGCAGCGCAATGGACTTCAGATACCAAGAGACCCAGTACTTC.

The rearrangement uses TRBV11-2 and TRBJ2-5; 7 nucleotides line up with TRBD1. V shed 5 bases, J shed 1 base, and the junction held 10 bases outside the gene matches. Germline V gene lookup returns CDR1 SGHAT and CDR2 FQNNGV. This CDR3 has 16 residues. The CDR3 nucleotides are TGTGCCAGCAGCGATTACGGGACAGATACCCAAGAGACCCAGTACTTC. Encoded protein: CASSDYGTDTQETQYF.

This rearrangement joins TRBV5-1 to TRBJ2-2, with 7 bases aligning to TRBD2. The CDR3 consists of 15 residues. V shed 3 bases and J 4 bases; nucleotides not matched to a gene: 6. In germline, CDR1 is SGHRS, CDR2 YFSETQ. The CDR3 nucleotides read TGCGCCAGCAGCTCCCAGGGAGGGTCCACCGGGGAGCTGTTTTTT. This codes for CASSSQGGSTGELFF.

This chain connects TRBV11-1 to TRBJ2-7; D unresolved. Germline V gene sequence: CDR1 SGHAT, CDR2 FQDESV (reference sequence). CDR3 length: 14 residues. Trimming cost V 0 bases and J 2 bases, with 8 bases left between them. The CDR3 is CASSLAPAPYEQYF. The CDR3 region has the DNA TGTGCCAGCAGCTTAGCCCCAGCTCCCTACGAGCAGTACTTC.

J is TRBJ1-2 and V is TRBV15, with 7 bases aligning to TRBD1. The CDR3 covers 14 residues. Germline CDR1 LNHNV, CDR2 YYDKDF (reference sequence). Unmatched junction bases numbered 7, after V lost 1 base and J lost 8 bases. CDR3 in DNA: TGTGCCACCAGCAGAGCCTTGGTAGGGGGCGGCTACACCTTC. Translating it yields CATSRALVGGGYTF.

CDR3 bases: TGCGCCAGCAGCCAAGATCTTCAGGGTTACAATGAGCAGTTCTTC. Translation: CASSQDLQGYNEQFF. This chain connects TRBV4-1 to TRBJ2-1; D is perhaps TRBD1 (5 bases). Trimming left V 0 bases short and J 4 bases short, with 10 bases between. Germline-derived CDR1 and CDR2 are MGHRA and YSYEKL. The CDR3 has 15 residues.

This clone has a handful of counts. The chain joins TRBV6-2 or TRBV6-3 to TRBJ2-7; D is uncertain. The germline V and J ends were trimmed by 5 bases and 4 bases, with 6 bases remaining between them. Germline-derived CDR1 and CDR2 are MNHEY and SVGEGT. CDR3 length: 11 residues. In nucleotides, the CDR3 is TGTGCCAGCAGTACAACTTACGAGCAGTACTTC. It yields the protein CASSTTYEQYF.

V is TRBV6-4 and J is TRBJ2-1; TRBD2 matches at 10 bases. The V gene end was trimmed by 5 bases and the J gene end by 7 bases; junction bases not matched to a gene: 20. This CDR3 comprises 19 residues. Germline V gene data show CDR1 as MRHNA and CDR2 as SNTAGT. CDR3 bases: TGTGCCAGCAGTCCACCCCCTTTTAGCGGGAGGACCCCTAAAAATGAGCAGTTCTTC. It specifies CASSPPPFSGRTPKNEQFF.

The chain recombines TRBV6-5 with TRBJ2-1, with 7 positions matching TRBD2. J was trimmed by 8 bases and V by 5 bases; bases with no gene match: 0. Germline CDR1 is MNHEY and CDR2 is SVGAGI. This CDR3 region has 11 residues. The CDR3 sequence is CASSRGDEQFF. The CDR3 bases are TGTGCCAGCAGTCGGGGGGATGAGCAGTTCTTC.

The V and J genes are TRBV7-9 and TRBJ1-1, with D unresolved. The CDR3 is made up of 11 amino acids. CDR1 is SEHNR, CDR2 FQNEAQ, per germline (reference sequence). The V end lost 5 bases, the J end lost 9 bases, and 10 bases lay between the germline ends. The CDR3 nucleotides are TGTGCCAGCAGCAGGGCCGGGAAAGCTTTCTTT. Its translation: CASSRAGKAFF.

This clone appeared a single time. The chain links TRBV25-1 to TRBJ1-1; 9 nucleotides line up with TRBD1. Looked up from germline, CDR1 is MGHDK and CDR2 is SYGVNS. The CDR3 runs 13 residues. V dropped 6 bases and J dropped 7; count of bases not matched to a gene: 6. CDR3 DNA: TGTGCCAGCAGAGGACAGGGGAGGTTTGAAGCTTTCTTT. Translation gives CASRGQGRFEAFF.

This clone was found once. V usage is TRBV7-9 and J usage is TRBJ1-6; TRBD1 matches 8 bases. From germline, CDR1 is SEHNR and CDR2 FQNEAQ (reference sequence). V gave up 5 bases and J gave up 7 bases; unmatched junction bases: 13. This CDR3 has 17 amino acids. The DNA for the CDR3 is TGTGCCAGCAGCCCACGTCCCGGGACAGGACTCAATTCACCCCTCCACTTT. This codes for CASSPRPGTGLNSPLHF.

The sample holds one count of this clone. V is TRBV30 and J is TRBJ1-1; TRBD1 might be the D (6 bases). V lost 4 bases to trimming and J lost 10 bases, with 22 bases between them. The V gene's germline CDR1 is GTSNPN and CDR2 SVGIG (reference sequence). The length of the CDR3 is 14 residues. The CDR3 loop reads CAWTFRGGARAAFF. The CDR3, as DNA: TGTGCCTGGACCTTTCGGGGGGGCGCAAGGGCAGCTTTCTTT.

CDR3 residues: CASSLNSYNSPLHF. CDR3 bases: TGCGCCAGCAGCTTGAACAGTTATAATTCACCCCTCCACTTT. This chain joins TRBV5-1 and TRBJ1-6; no reliable D call. This CDR3 is built from 14 residues. Trimming pared 1 base from V and 4 bases from J, leaving 6 bases between. Germline CDR1 and CDR2: SGHRS and YFSETQ.

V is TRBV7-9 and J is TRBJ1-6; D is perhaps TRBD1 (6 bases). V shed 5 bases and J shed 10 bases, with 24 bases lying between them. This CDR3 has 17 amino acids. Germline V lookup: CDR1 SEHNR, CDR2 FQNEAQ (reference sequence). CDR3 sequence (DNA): TGTGCCAGCAGCCTCACGCCCTCAGGGGTTAGCGGATCACCCCTCCACTTT. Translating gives CASSLTPSGVSGSPLHF.

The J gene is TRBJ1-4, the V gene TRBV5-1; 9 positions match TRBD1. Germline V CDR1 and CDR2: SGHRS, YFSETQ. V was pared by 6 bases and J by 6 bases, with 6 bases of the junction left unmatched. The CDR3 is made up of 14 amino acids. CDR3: CASNWGDRDEKLFF. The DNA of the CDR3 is TGCGCCAGCAACTGGGGGGACAGGGATGAAAAACTGTTTTTT.

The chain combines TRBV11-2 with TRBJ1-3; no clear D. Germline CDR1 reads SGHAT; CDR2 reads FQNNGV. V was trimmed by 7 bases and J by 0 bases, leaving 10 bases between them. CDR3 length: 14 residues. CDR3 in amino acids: CASNSAASGNTIYF. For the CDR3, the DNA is TGTGCCAGCAACTCGGCAGCCTCTGGAAACACCATATATTTT.

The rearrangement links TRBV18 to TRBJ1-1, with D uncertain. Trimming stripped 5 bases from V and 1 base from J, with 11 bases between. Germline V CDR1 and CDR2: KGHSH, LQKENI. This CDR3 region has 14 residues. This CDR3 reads CASSLSRGNTEAFF. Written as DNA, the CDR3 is TGTGCCAGCTCATTATCCCGCGGGAACACTGAAGCTTTCTTT.

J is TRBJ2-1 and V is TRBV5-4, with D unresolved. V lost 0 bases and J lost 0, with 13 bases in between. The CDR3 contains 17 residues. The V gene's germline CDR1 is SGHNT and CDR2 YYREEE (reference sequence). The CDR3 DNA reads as TGTGCCAGCAGCTTGGGGAAGCGTAGTAGCTCCTACAATGAGCAGTTCTTC. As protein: CASSLGKRSSSYNEQFF.

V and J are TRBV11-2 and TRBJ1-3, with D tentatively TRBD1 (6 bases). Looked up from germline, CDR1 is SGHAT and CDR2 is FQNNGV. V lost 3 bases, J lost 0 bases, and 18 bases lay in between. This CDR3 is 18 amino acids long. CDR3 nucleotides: TGTGCCAGCAGCTTGCGGAAAGATACAGGGCGCTCTGGAAACACCATATATTTT. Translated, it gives CASSLRKDTGRSGNTIYF.

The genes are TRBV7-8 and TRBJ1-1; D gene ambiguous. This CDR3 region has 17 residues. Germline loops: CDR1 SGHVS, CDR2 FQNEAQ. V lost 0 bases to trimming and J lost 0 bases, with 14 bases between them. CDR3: CASSLASGGSMNTEAFF. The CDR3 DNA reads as TGTGCCAGCAGCTTAGCAAGCGGTGGGTCCATGAACACTGAAGCTTTCTTT.